Presented here are 11 T cell receptor beta chains from one specimen sequenced in a study of blood T cell repertoires in COVID-19. This table comes from immunoSEQ multiplex PCR, and its TCRdb copy is limited to in-frame clones, with some not included. The data contain around 150,000 clones, about three quarters of them singletons. Sequenced material: peripheral blood. These receptors all come from a man aged 50 to 59 with acute or convalescent COVID-19.

This clone was detected a few times. The V call is TRBV2, the J call TRBJ1-6, with 7 positions matching TRBD1. CDR3 length: 14 residues. The germline gives CDR1 SNHLY, CDR2 FYNNEI. V lost 6 bases, J lost 12 bases, and 11 bases stayed unmatched. The DNA for the CDR3 is TGTGCCAGCAGATCCCAGGGGGAATTGGGACCCCTCCACTTT. Translating gives CASRSQGELGPLHF.

V gene TRBV6-5 combines with J gene TRBJ1-1; D not resolved. The germline V gene encodes CDR1 MNHEY and CDR2 SVGAGI. The CDR3 sequence is 13 residues long. V shed 6 bases and J shed 4 bases, with 12 bases lying between them. The CDR3 DNA reads TGTGCCAGCAGGGAGTTCCTGGGCACTGAAGCTTTCTTT. It codes for CASREFLGTEAFF.

The chain is built from TRBV5-6 and TRBJ2-2, with 7 bases matching TRBD2. The V segment lost 4 bases and the J segment 4 bases; nucleotides outside the gene matches: 1. Germline V gene sequence: CDR1 SGHDT, CDR2 YYEEEE. There are 13 residues in the CDR3. CDR3 in DNA: TGTGCCAGCAGCCCGGGGGGCACCGGGGAGCTGTTTTTT. The encoded protein is CASSPGGTGELFF.

This chain links TRBV18 with TRBJ2-6; no definite D call. Germline CDR1 reads KGHSH; CDR2 reads LQKENI. The CDR3 is 13 residues long. Trimming pared 6 bases from V and 0 bases from J, leaving 3 bases between. In DNA, the CDR3 is TGTGCCAGCTCCTCCTCTGGGGCCAACGTCCTGACTTTC. Its protein product is CASSSSGANVLTF.

The chain uses TRBV6-6 and TRBJ1-4, with 8 bases that match TRBD1. Germline V gene data show CDR1 as MNHNY and CDR2 as SVGAGI (reference sequence). V trimming: 6 bases; J trimming: 5 bases; junction bases outside the gene matches: 8. CDR3 length: 15 amino acids. This CDR3 reads CASSRGTGINEKLFF. The CDR3 coding sequence is TGTGCCAGCAGCCGGGGGACAGGCATAAATGAAAAACTGTTTTTT.

The chain recombines TRBV2 with TRBJ2-7; TRBD1 agrees at 8 bases. Trimming cost V 1 base and J 3 bases; bases outside gene matches: 2. This CDR3 region has 14 residues. Germline V gene sequence: CDR1 SNHLY, CDR2 FYNNEI. As DNA, the CDR3 is TGTGCCAGCAGTGAAGGGACAGGGATCTACGAGCAGTACGTC. Residues: CASSEGTGIYEQYV.

The chain joins TRBV7-6 to TRBJ1-3; 12 nucleotides line up with TRBD1. This CDR3 contains 16 residues. J was trimmed by 4 bases and V by 3 bases; bases with no gene match: 4. CDR1 is SGHVS and CDR2 is FNYEAQ in the germline V gene. The CDR3 nucleotides read TGTGCCAGCAGCTTCCTGGGACAGGGGGCCGGAAACACCATATATTTT. Residues: CASSFLGQGAGNTIYF.

A single count supports this clone. The chain recombines TRBV19 with TRBJ2-2, with TRBD1 matching 10 bases. Looked up from germline, CDR1 is LNHDA and CDR2 is SQIVND (reference sequence). Trimming removed 10 bases from V and 5 bases from J; junction bases left unmatched: 10. The CDR3 sequence is 15 residues long. CDR3: CATNTPGQGTGELFF. As DNA, the CDR3 is TGTGCCACCAACACGCCGGGACAGGGGACCGGGGAGCTGTTTTTT. Full variable domain (rest looked up from reference TRBV19 and TRBJ2-2): DGGITQSPKYLFRKEGQNVTLSCEQNLNHDAMYWYRQDPGQGLRLIYYSQIVNDFQKGDIAEGYSVSREKKESFPLTVTSAQKNPTAFYLCATNTPGQGTGELFFGEGSRLTVL.

The rearrangement joins TRBV11-2 to TRBJ1-3, with 8 positions matching TRBD1. The germline CDR1 and CDR2 sequences are SGHAT and FQNNGV. The junction had 2 bases not matched to a gene; V was cut back by 7 bases and J by 0 bases. The CDR3 length is 14 residues. CDR3 coding DNA: TGTGCCAGCATCCAGGGGGCCTCTGGAAACACCATATATTTT. Translation gives CASIQGASGNTIYF.

This chain uses TRBV28 with TRBJ1-1; D is unresolved. V was clipped by 3 bases and J by 0 bases, with 11 bases between them. This CDR3 comprises 15 residues. Germline V gives CDR1 MDHEN, CDR2 SYDVKM. CDR3 amino acids: CASSLSTIMNTEAFF. In DNA, the CDR3 is TGTGCCAGCAGTTTGTCGACAATTATGAACACTGAAGCTTTCTTT.

V gene TRBV7-9 combines with J gene TRBJ2-2, with TRBD2 matching 10 bases. The V segment lost 5 bases and the J segment 3 bases; nucleotides outside the gene matches: 6. Per the germline V gene, CDR1 is SEHNR and CDR2 is FQNEAQ (reference sequence). The CDR3 contains 16 residues. This chain's CDR3 is CASSPSGGAYTGELFF. In DNA form, the CDR3 reads TGTGCCAGCAGCCCCAGCGGGGGGGCGTACACCGGGGAGCTGTTTTTT.